Below are 3 T cell receptor beta chains sequenced from a single sample in a study of blood T cell repertoires in COVID-19. Data came from immunoSEQ multiplex PCR; TCRdb stores just in-frame clones and leaves some out. Counted here are 34,000 or so clones, 75% to 90% occurring once; the ten biggest clones make up 1.5% to 2%. Sequencing was performed on peripheral blood. The receptors shown here come from a man between 50 and 59 years old with active or convalescent COVID-19.

This rearrangement joins TRBV4-1 to TRBJ2-2, with 12 bases lining up with TRBD1. CDR1 is MGHRA, CDR2 YSYEKL, per germline. After removal of 4 bases from V and 3 bases from J, the junction contained 12 bases not matched to a gene. The CDR3 is made up of 19 amino acids. The CDR3 sequence is CASSLGTGGAALDTGELFF. As DNA, the CDR3 is TGCGCCAGCAGCCTTGGGACAGGGGGCGCGGCATTGGACACCGGGGAGCTGTTTTTT.

This clone was seen only once. V is TRBV3-1 (or the pseudogene TRBV3-2) and J is TRBJ1-2; perhaps TRBD1 as D (6 bases). This CDR3 has 13 amino acids. V shed 4 bases and J shed 2 bases, with 8 bases lying between them. CDR1 is LGHDT and CDR2 is YNNKEL in the germline V gene (reference sequence). The CDR3 DNA reads as TGTGCCAGCAGCCCGGGACAAAACTATGGCTACACCTTC. Amino acids: CASSPGQNYGYTF.

The CDR3 DNA is TGTGCCAGCAGCTTAGGGCTAGCGGGAGGGCCGGGCACAGATACGCAGTATTTT. This encodes CASSLGLAGGPGTDTQYF. The V and J genes are TRBV7-9 and TRBJ2-3; TRBD2 aligns across 12 bases. The junction had 6 bases not matched to a gene; V was cut back by 1 base and J by 1 base. Germline loops: CDR1 SEHNR, CDR2 FQNEAQ (reference sequence). The CDR3 is 18 residues long.